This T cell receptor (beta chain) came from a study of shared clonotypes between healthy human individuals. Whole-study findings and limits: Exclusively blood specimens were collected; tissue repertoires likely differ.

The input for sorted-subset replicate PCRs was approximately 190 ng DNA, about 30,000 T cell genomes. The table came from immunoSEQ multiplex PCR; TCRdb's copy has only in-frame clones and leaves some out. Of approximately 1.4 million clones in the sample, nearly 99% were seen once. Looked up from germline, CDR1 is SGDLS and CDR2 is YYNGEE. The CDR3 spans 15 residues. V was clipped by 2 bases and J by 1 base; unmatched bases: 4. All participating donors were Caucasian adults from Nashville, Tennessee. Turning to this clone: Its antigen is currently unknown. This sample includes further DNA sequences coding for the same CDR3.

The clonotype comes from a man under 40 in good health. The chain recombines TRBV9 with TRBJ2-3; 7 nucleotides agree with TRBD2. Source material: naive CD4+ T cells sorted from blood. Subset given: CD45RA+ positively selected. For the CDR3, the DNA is TGTGCCAGCAGCGTTGGGGGGAGGGGCACAGATACGCAGTATTTT. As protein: CASSVGGRGTDTQYF.